A single sample gave rise to the 11 T cell receptor beta chains below, sequenced in a study of T cells in localized non-small cell lung cancer. Only in-frame clones appear in the TCRdb table, and some are missing; sequencing was by immunoSEQ multiplex PCR. In the table there are 1,400 or so clones, roughly 33% of which are singletons. Sequences were derived from normal lung tissue next to the tumor, sampled before any cancer treatment. These receptors were collected from a man between 40 and 70 years old with stage I lung adenocarcinoma.

This chain joins TRBV19 and TRBJ2-1, with 13 bases aligning to TRBD2. Trimming removed 5 bases from V and 7 bases from J; junction bases left unmatched: 5. Looked up from germline, CDR1 is LNHDA and CDR2 is SQIVND (reference sequence). The CDR3 contains 15 residues. The CDR3 region is CASSPGLAGVNEQFF. CDR3 DNA sequence: TGTGCCAGTAGTCCAGGACTAGCGGGAGTGAATGAGCAGTTCTTC.

This sequence joins TRBV28 and TRBJ1-4, with a weak D call TRBD1 (6 bases). The CDR3 totals 12 residues. V dropped 6 bases and J dropped 10 bases, with 12 bases sitting between them. Germline CDR1 and CDR2: MDHEN and SYDVKM. Written as DNA, the CDR3 is TGTGCCAGCAGCCTCCCCAGGGGAAAACTGTTTTTT. This gives the protein CASSLPRGKLFF.

The rearrangement links TRBV6-8 to TRBJ1-2; TRBD1 might be the D (6 bases). Germline loops: CDR1 MNHGY, CDR2 SAAAGT. The CDR3 covers 14 residues. V was trimmed by 2 bases and J by 6 bases, leaving 13 bases between them. The CDR3 DNA reads TGTGCCAGCAGTTACGGTGGGGGGGCGCATGGCTACACCTTC. Translation: CASSYGGGAHGYTF.

By its share, this clone is large. The CDR3: CASSYQDTDTQYF. CDR3 DNA sequence: TGTGCCAGCAGTTACCAGGACACAGATACGCAGTATTTT. The chain recombines TRBV6-8 with TRBJ2-3; D not certain. The germline V gene encodes CDR1 MNHGY and CDR2 SAAAGT. The V end lost 2 bases, the J end lost 2 bases, and 5 bases lay between the germline ends. CDR3 size: 13 residues.

This clone occurred a few times. J is TRBJ1-2 and V is TRBV28; D is unclear. The CDR3 consists of 12 residues. Germline CDR1 and CDR2: MDHEN and SYDVKM. Between the trimmed V and J ends, which lost 2 bases and 4 bases, there was a span of 5 bases. CDR3 region: CASSLTGYGYTF. CDR3 in DNA: TGTGCCAGCAGTTTAACCGGCTATGGCTACACCTTC.

There are a few counts of this clone. This chain links TRBV9 with TRBJ1-1; D unclear. CDR1 and CDR2 from the germline V gene are SGDLS and YYNGEE. This CDR3 region has 15 residues. V shed 5 bases and J shed 8 bases, with 22 bases lying between them. CDR3 sequence (DNA): TGTGCCAGCAGTCCCGTAGACACCCCCCAAATAGAAGCTTTCTTT. It codes for CASSPVDTPQIEAFF.

This chain links TRBV28 with TRBJ1-2; 7 bases line up with TRBD1. Germline V lookup: CDR1 MDHEN, CDR2 SYDVKM. This CDR3 contains 16 residues. Trimming cost V 7 bases and J 5 bases; bases outside gene matches: 16. This chain's CDR3 is CASTPTMGQQVYGYTF. CDR3 sequence (DNA): TGTGCCAGCACCCCAACCATGGGACAGCAAGTTTATGGCTACACCTTC.

The chain recombines TRBV5-1 with TRBJ2-2; D may match TRBD1 or TRBD2 (6 bases each). Germline CDR1 is SGHRS and CDR2 is YFSETQ. The V gene lost 0 bases and the J gene lost 6 bases, with 15 bases spanning the gap. The CDR3 is 16 residues long. The CDR3 spells CASSLDGGLRAGELFF. Written as DNA, the CDR3 is TGCGCCAGCAGCTTGGATGGGGGGCTCAGGGCCGGGGAGCTGTTTTTT.

J is TRBJ1-1 and V is TRBV29-1; 7 positions match TRBD1. V lost 7 bases to trimming and J lost 4 bases; unmatched junction nucleotides: 9. Per germline, CDR1 SQVTM and CDR2 ANQGSEA. The CDR3 sequence is 13 residues long. As DNA, the CDR3 is TGCAGCGCCAGACAGGGTGGGACCACTGAAGCTTTCTTT. It codes for CSARQGGTTEAFF.

This clone is termed large (0.1 to 1%). This chain uses TRBV28 with TRBJ2-7; 9 bases fit TRBD2. The germline gives CDR1 MDHEN, CDR2 SYDVKM. The CDR3 has 17 residues. J lost 3 bases, V lost 6 bases, and 15 bases had no gene match. CDR3: CASSVPGLASRIYEQYF. As DNA, the CDR3 is TGTGCCAGCAGCGTCCCGGGACTAGCTAGTCGGATCTACGAGCAGTACTTC.

This rearrangement joins TRBV2 to TRBJ2-1; D is possibly TRBD2 (7 bases). The germline gives CDR1 SNHLY, CDR2 FYNNEI. This CDR3 has 15 residues. The V end was cut by 6 bases, the J end by 1 base, with 13 bases between. The CDR3 coding sequence is TGTGCCAGCAGCGTAGGGGGGGAATCCTACAATGAGCAGTTCTTC. Its translation is CASSVGGESYNEQFF.